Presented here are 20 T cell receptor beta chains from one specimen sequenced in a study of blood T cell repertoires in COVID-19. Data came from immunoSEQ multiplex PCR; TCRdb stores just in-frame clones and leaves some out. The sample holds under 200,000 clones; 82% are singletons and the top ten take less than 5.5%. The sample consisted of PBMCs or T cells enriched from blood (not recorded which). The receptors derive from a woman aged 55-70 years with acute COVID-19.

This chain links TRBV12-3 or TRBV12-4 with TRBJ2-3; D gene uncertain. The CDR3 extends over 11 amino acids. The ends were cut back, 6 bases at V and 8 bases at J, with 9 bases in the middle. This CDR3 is CASRELSTQYF. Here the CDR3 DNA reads TGTGCCAGCAGAGAGCTATCTACGCAGTATTTT.

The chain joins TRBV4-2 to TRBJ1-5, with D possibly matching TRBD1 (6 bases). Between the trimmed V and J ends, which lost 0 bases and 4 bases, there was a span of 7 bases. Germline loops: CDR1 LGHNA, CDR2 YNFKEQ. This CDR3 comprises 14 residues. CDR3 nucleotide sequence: TGTGCCAGCAGCCAAGATAGGGGGAATCAGCCCCAGCATTTT. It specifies CASSQDRGNQPQHF.

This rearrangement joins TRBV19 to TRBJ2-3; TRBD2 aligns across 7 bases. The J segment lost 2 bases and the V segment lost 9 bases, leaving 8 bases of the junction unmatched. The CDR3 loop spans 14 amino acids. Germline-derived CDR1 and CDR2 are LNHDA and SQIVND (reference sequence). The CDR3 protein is CASTLADPTDTQYF. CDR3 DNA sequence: TGTGCCAGCACCCTAGCGGACCCCACAGATACGCAGTATTTT.

The DNA for the CDR3 is TGTGCCAGCAGCCTACAGCGGCGGGGCTATGGCTACACCTTC. Translated: CASSLQRRGYGYTF. The chain is built from TRBV14 and TRBJ1-2; no clear D. The length of the CDR3 is 14 residues. The V and J ends lost 4 bases and 4 bases respectively, with 13 bases between them. The germline V gene encodes CDR1 SGHDN and CDR2 FVKESK.

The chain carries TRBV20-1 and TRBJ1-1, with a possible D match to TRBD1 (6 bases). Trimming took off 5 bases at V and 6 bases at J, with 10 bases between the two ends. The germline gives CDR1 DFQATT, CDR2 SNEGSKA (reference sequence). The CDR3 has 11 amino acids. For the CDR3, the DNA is TGCAGTGCTGCAGGGGTGGCTGAAGCTTTCTTT. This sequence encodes CSAAGVAEAFF.

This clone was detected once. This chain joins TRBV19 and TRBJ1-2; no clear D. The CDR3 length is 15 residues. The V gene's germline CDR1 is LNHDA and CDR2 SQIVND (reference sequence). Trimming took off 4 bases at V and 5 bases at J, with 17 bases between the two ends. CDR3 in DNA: TGTGCCAGTAGTACCCGTGTGGCGAAGACATATGGCTACACCTTC. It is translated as CASSTRVAKTYGYTF.

CDR3 in amino acids: CASSPQGVGGNTEAFF. The CDR3 bases are TGTGCCAGCAGTCCCCAGGGTGTGGGAGGGAACACTGAAGCTTTCTTT. V gene TRBV11-2 combines with J gene TRBJ1-1; TRBD1 might be the D (5 bases). The CDR3 sequence is 16 residues long. Deletions cut 6 bases from V and 1 base from J, with 18 bases between. Germline loops: CDR1 SGHAT, CDR2 FQNNGV.

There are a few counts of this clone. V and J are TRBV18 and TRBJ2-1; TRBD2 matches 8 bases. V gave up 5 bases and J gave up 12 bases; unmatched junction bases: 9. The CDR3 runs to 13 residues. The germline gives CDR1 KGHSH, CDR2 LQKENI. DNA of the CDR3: TGTGCCAGCTCAATCGGACTAGCCGGGAGGCAGTTCTTC. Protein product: CASSIGLAGRQFF.

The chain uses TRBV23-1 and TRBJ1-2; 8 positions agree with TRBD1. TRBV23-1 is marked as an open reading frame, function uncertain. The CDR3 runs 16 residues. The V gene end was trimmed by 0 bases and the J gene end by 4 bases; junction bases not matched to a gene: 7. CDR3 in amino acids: CASSQSGRGRSYGYTF. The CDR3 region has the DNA TGCGCCAGCAGTCAATCTGGCAGGGGGCGCTCCTATGGCTACACCTTC.

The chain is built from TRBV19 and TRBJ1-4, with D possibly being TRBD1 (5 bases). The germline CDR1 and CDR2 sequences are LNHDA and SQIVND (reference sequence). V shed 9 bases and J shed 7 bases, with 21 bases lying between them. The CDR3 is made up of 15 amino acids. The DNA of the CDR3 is TGTGCCAGCAAACAGGAGCCTAGATCAATTGAAAAACTGTTTTTT. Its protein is CASKQEPRSIEKLFF.

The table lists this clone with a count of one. The chain's CDR3 is CASSLVGASGGRSYEQYV. CDR3 DNA sequence: TGTGCCAGCAGCTTAGTAGGGGCTAGCGGGGGGCGTTCGTACGAGCAGTACGTC. This rearrangement joins TRBV7-2 to TRBJ2-7; 11 bases align to TRBD2. Looked up from germline, CDR1 is SGHTA and CDR2 is FQGNSA. The CDR3 length is 18 residues. The V segment lost 1 base and the J segment 4 bases; nucleotides outside the gene matches: 12.

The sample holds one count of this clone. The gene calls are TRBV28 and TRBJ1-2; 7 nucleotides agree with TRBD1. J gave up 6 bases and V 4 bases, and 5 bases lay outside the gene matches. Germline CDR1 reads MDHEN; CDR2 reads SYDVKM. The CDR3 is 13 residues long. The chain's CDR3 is CASSSGQYNGYTF. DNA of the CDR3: TGTGCCAGCAGTTCGGGACAGTATAATGGCTACACCTTC.

The CDR3 sequence: CASSPQGLGYTF. DNA for the CDR3: TGTGCCAGCAGTCCCCAGGGACTTGGCTACACCTTC. V usage is TRBV12-3 or TRBV12-4 and J usage is TRBJ1-2, with D perhaps TRBD1 (5 bases). The CDR3 length is 12 residues. V was shortened by 5 bases and J by 7 bases, with 11 bases between the two germline ends.

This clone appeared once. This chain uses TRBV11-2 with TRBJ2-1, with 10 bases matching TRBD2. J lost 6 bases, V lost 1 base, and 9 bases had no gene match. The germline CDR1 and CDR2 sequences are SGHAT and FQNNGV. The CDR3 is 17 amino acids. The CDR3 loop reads CASSLGPGLAHPNEQFF. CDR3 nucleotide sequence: TGTGCCAGCAGCTTAGGCCCGGGACTAGCGCACCCCAATGAGCAGTTCTTC. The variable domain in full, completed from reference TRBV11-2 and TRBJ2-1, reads EAGVAQSPRYKIIEKRQSVAFWCNPISGHATLYWYQQILGQGPKLLIQFQNNGVVDDSQLPKDRFSAERLKGVDSTLKIQPAKLEDSAVYLCASSLGPGLAHPNEQFFGPGTRLTVL.

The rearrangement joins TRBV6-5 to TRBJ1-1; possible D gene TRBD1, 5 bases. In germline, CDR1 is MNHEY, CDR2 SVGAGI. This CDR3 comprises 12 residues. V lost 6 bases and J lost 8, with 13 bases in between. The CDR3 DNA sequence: TGTGCCAGCAGGCAGGGAATTAGGGAAGCTTTCTTT. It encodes CASRQGIREAFF.

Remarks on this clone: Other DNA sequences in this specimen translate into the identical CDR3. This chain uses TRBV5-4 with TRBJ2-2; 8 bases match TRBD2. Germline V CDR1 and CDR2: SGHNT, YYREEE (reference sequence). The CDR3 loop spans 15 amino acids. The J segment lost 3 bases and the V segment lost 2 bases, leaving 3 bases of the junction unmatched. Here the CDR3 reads CASSLGTRYTGELFF. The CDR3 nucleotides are TGTGCCAGCAGCTTAGGGACTAGGTACACCGGGGAGCTGTTTTTT. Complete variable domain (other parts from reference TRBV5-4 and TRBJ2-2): ETGVTQSPTHLIKTRGQQVTLRCSSQSGHNTVSWYQQALGQGPQFIFQYYREEENGRGNFPPRFSGLQFPNYSSELNVNALELDDSALYLCASSLGTRYTGELFFGEGSRLTVL.

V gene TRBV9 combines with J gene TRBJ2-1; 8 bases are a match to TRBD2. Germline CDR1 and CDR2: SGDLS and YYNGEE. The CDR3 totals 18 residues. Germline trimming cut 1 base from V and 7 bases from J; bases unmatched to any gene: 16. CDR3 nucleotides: TGTGCCAGCAGCGTAAGGAACGGGAGGGCCCCCCCTGGTAATGAGCAGTTCTTC. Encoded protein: CASSVRNGRAPPGNEQFF. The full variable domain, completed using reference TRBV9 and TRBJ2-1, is DSGVTQTPKHLITATGQRVTLRCSPRSGDLSVYWYQQSLDQGLQFLIQYYNGEERAKGNILERFSAQQFPDLHSELNLSSLELGDSALYFCASSVRNGRAPPGNEQFFGPGTRLTVL.

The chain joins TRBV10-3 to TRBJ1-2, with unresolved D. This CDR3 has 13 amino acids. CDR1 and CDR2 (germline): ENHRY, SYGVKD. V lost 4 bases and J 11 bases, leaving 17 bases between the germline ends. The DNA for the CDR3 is TGTGCCATCAGTGGGACCAGCGGAAATAATTACACCTTC. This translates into CAISGTSGNNYTF.

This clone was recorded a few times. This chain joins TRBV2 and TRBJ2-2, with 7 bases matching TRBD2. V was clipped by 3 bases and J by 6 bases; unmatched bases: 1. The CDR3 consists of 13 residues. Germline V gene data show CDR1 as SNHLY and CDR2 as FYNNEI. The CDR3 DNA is TGTGCCAGCAGTGAGGGGGGGTCCGGGGAGCTGTTTTTT. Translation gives CASSEGGSGELFF.

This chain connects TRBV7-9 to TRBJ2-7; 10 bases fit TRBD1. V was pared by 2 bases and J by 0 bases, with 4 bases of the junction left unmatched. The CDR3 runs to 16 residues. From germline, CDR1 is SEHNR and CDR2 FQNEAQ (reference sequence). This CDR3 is CASSLRGQGDSYEQYV. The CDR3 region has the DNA TGTGCCAGCAGCTTAAGAGGACAGGGGGACTCCTACGAGCAGTACGTC.